This T cell receptor (beta chain) appears in the sequencing data of a study of molecular identifiers for immune sequencing clone quantification. Points from the study as a whole: Barcode sharing among identical TCR molecules could make large clones appear smaller. Amid one million naive cells, spiked Jurkat TCR RNA from one cell was reportedly still detectable.

Previously published methods and listed TCR primers were used for the bulk TCR libraries. TCRdb reprocessed the PCR reads with MiXCR, giving one entry per CDR3 protein. Altogether hundreds of thousands of distinct CDR3 sequences are present, less than 30% being singletons, with the ten largest covering about 0.73%. Naive CD8 libraries were made from roughly 20,000 to 1,000,000 sorted cells, and they used 10%, 30% or 50% RNA. This clonotype was observed once. Its specificity is not known. A read error may produce the germline difference seen at one junction end. Germline CDR1 reads MNHNS; CDR2 reads SASEGT. The length of the CDR3 is 14 residues.

Specimen: naive CD8+ T cells from blood, with Jurkat cell RNA spiked in. Subset meaning: FACS-sorted CD8+CD4-CCR7+CD45RA+ naive T cells. This sequence joins TRBV6-1 and TRBJ1-4, with TRBD1 as a possible D gene (6 bases). The source is a human donor in good health. Some libraries in this study had Jurkat cell RNA spiked in. CDR3 DNA sequence: TGTGCCAGCAGTGAGGACAGCCAGAATGAAAAACCGTTTTTT. Its protein product is CASSEDSQNEKPFF.